Below, one TCR beta chain is given with its context. This CDR3 contains 15 residues. Germline-derived CDR1 and CDR2 are MNHEY and SVGAGI. Trimming took 2 bases from V and 10 from J, leaving 15 bases between them. Profiling relied on immunoSEQ multiplex PCR, and the TCRdb table lists in-frame clones only, not all of them. The repertoire holds about 180,000 clones, with roughly 89% as singletons. This specimen belongs to a study of control samples from healthy donors and cancer patients. The V call is TRBV6-5, the J call TRBJ1-6; tentatively, D is TRBD1 (5 bases). The origin of this receptor is a woman aged 45-59 years in good health. What was sequenced was blood. The CDR3 DNA sequence: TGTGCCAGCAGTTACGGCGGGGGAAGGGGATCACCCCTCCACTTT. Translating it yields CASSYGGGRGSPLHF.